This TCR beta chain was captured by sequencing in a study of blood T cell repertoires in COVID-19 (TCRdb year 2020). About the investigation overall: The collaborator samples originated in the United States, Italy and Spain and spanned the acute and convalescent phases of COVID-19. The material from the prospective study consisted of cDNA or gDNA derived from T cells, B-cell-depleted T cells, or PBMCs. Deeply sampled blood TCRbeta repertoires from subjects exposed to, actively infected with, or recovered from COVID-19 were included in the dataset. The repertoires were released in a freely available public database meant as a resource for research on the immune response to SARS-CoV-2. The samples were drawn from the first 160 participants of the ongoing ImmuneRACE study and from 1,254 subjects provided by 6 global collaborators. Nearly every sample came with metadata listing a de-identified subject ID, COVID-19 status, age in years and sex. Where HLA class I and class II types were available, the types were taken from metadata supplied by the sample provider, not from assay-based typing.

The collaborating institutions used their own protocols to collect whole blood in K2EDTA tubes. Collaborator samples were shipped for TCRbeta analysis as frozen whole blood, isolated PBMCs, or DNA extracted from either sample type. Including cysteine and phenylalanine, the CDR3 has 14 amino acids. The DNA shown is the 42-base CDR3, in frame from base 1. The germline V gene sets CDR1 to SGHRS and CDR2 to YFSETQ. V is trimmed back by 3 bases and J by 3 bases, and the junction contains 5 bases that no gene match accounts for. A word on this clone: What this receptor recognizes is not known. Base-call qualities are not available, and no considerably larger clone is one nucleotide away.

TCRbeta CDR3 regions were amplified from genomic DNA using the immunoSEQ Assay, a bias-controlled multiplex PCR. In the paper's pipeline: The number of nucleated cells in each sample was estimated from the amplification of reference gene primers within the assay. To quantify the absolute abundance of each unique TCRbeta CDR3 rearrangement, sequence reads were collapsed and filtered. For each sample, productive Simpson clonality was calculated as the square root of Simpson's diversity index across productive rearrangements. Sourced from immuneACCESS, this table was stored by TCRdb with only in-frame sequences that have V and J called. A share of the clones is absent; for the studies checked, an unresolved V gene accounts for under half, and the remainder has no known explanation. The DNA gave D and trimming, while V, J and clone size come from that table. The sample records around 200,000 clones, roughly 81% of which are singletons. The ten largest clones take up roughly 4.5% of the sample.

What the research found in general, with its limitations: How much clinical and demographic metadata was included differed by source and by participant, and the metadata was provided uncurated.

The clonotype was recovered from a woman at least 80 years old with acute or convalescent COVID-19. Material for sequencing was peripheral blood. The rearrangement joined TRBV5-1 to TRBJ2-7; 8 central bases correspond to TRBD1. The bases read TGCGCCAGCAGCTCGGGACAGGTATACTACGAGCAGTACTTC. This translates into CASSSGQVYYEQYF.